The 26 T cell receptor beta chains presented below share a single source sample, sequenced in a study of T cell responses to AZD1222 COVID-19 vaccine. Using immunoSEQ multiplex PCR, the repertoire was profiled, and TCRdb retains in-frame clones only, with some absent. The sample lists approximately 150,000 clones, around 87% occurring once. Sequencing was performed on peripheral blood, taken 28 days after the second AZD1222 dose. The receptors derive from an adult who received the AZD1222 COVID-19 vaccine.

CDR3 bases: TGTGCCACCAGTGATCTCGGACAGGGCGATACCGGGGAGCTGTTTTTT. This gives the protein CATSDLGQGDTGELFF. This chain joins TRBV24-1 and TRBJ2-2; 8 positions match TRBD1. The CDR3 spans 16 residues. Trimming took 3 bases from V and 5 from J; bases not matched to a gene: 7. Germline lookup yields CDR1 KGHDR and CDR2 SFDVKD.

The chain couples TRBV30 to TRBJ2-2, with a weak D call TRBD2 (5 bases). The CDR3 runs to 12 residues. Trimming removed 4 bases from V and 7 bases from J, with 10 bases in between. Germline lookup yields CDR1 GTSNPN and CDR2 SVGIG (reference sequence). This CDR3 is CAWNWAGGELFF. In DNA form, the CDR3 reads TGTGCCTGGAATTGGGCGGGCGGGGAGCTGTTTTTT.

This clone was recorded once. Distinct nucleotide sequences in the sample also encode this CDR3. This chain uses TRBV7-2 with TRBJ2-2; D not resolved. The CDR3 extends over 14 amino acids. V was pared by 1 base and J by 1 base, with 4 bases between. The germline CDR1 and CDR2 sequences are SGHTA and FQGNSA. In DNA form, the CDR3 reads TGTGCCAGCAGCTTAGTTGGGAACACCGGGGAGCTGTTTTTT. It codes for CASSLVGNTGELFF.

The rearrangement uses TRBV12-3 or TRBV12-4 and TRBJ1-1; a weak D match, TRBD1 (6 bases). CDR3 length equals 13 residues. Trimming took 7 bases from V and 4 from J, leaving 13 bases between them. CDR3 loop: CASTMSGATEAFF. DNA of the CDR3: TGTGCCAGCACCATGTCGGGGGCCACTGAAGCTTTCTTT.

CDR3 residues: CASSKGQFTDTQYF. The DNA of the CDR3 is TGCGCCAGCAGCAAGGGACAGTTCACAGATACGCAGTATTTT. The chain joins TRBV5-1 to TRBJ2-3, with 7 bases identical to TRBD1. Trimming at V came to 4 bases and at J to 2 bases, leaving 4 bases not matched to a gene. This CDR3 region has 14 residues. Germline CDR1 and CDR2: SGHRS and YFSETQ.

J is TRBJ1-4 and V is TRBV19; D is unresolved. This CDR3 comprises 15 residues. The V end lost 1 base, the J end lost 6 bases, and 12 bases lay between the germline ends. Germline loops: CDR1 LNHDA, CDR2 SQIVND (reference sequence). The CDR3 loop reads CASSIGEGGDEKLFF. In DNA, the CDR3 is TGTGCCAGTAGTATAGGCGAGGGTGGTGATGAAAAACTGTTTTTT.

This clone was observed a single time. The genes are TRBV3-1 (or the pseudogene TRBV3-2) and TRBJ1-5; maybe TRBD1 (6 bases). The CDR3 consists of 12 residues. Per germline, CDR1 LGHDT and CDR2 YNNKEL (reference sequence). V was clipped by 2 bases and J by 11 bases, with 10 bases between them. The CDR3 here is CASSQQGFAQHF. The CDR3 DNA follows: TGTGCCAGCAGCCAACAGGGGTTTGCCCAGCATTTT.

This rearrangement joins TRBV11-2 to TRBJ2-1; no definite D call. Per germline, CDR1 SGHAT and CDR2 FQNNGV. CDR3 length: 13 amino acids. The V end lost 1 base, the J end lost 8 bases, and 9 bases lay between the germline ends. CDR3 in DNA: TGTGCCAGCAGCTTAGGGGGTCAAGATGAGCAGTTCTTC. Its protein product is CASSLGGQDEQFF.

This clone was detected only once. The chain carries TRBV30 and TRBJ2-7; D remains unclear. This CDR3 comprises 11 residues. V was cut by 1 base and J by 3 bases, with 4 bases left in between. CDR1 is GTSNPN and CDR2 is SVGIG in the germline V gene (reference sequence). The CDR3 region has the DNA TGTGCCTGGAGTGGGTACTACGAGCAGTACTTC. It is translated as CAWSGYYEQYF.

About this clone itself: The sample holds other DNA sequences that translate to the same CDR3. The rearrangement joins TRBV5-6 to TRBJ1-1; D perhaps matches TRBD1 (6 bases). The CDR3 is 12 amino acids. Trimming shortened V by 0 bases and J by 8 bases, and 8 bases separated the two germline ends. Germline V lookup: CDR1 SGHDT, CDR2 YYEEEE. CDR3 protein: CASSLVQGEAFF. The CDR3 DNA sequence: TGTGCCAGCAGCTTGGTACAGGGAGAAGCTTTCTTT.

The chain couples TRBV3-1 (or the pseudogene TRBV3-2) to TRBJ2-7, with D perhaps TRBD2 (5 bases). The CDR3 runs to 15 residues. Trimming shortened V by 0 bases and J by 2 bases, and 11 bases separated the two germline ends. Looked up from germline, CDR1 is LGHDT and CDR2 is YNNKEL (reference sequence). The CDR3, as DNA: TGTGCCAGCAGCCAAGATTTGAGAGGGCCCTACGAGCAGTACTTC. This translates into CASSQDLRGPYEQYF.

V is TRBV10-3 and J is TRBJ2-3, with TRBD2 matching 8 bases. Trimming at V came to 2 bases and at J to 2 bases, leaving 3 bases not matched to a gene. This CDR3 region has 15 residues. The germline V gene has CDR1 ENHRY and CDR2 SYGVKD. This CDR3 reads CAISEDGGDTDTQYF. The CDR3 DNA reads TGTGCCATCAGTGAGGACGGGGGGGACACAGATACGCAGTATTTT.

The chain joins TRBV6-5 to TRBJ1-2; D possibly corresponds to TRBD1 (5 bases). From germline, CDR1 is MNHEY and CDR2 SVGAGI. This CDR3 has 13 amino acids. V was cut by 7 bases and J by 4 bases, with 13 bases left in between. The CDR3 DNA follows: TGTGCCAGCACCCCAGGCGGGGCCTATGGCTACACCTTC. Encoded protein: CASTPGGAYGYTF.

The chain links TRBV6-5 to TRBJ1-2; TRBD1 agrees at 12 bases. CDR3 length: 14 residues. CDR1 MNHEY and CDR2 SVGAGI come from the germline V gene. The ends lost 4 bases at V and 5 bases at J; junction bases unmatched: 2. The CDR3 region is CASSWGQGAYGYTF. DNA for the CDR3: TGTGCCAGCAGTTGGGGACAGGGGGCGTATGGCTACACCTTC.

This chain joins TRBV30 and TRBJ1-5; 7 bases agree with TRBD1. CDR3 length: 14 amino acids. Germline CDR1 and CDR2: GTSNPN and SVGIG (reference sequence). Trimming cost V 2 bases and J 4 bases; bases outside gene matches: 5. For the CDR3, the DNA is TGTGCCTGGAGTCTCGGGACAGTTAATCAGCCCCAGCATTTT. Translating gives CAWSLGTVNQPQHF.

The J gene is TRBJ1-4, the V gene TRBV6-6, with unresolved D. Deletions cut 6 bases from V and 4 bases from J, with 6 bases between. This CDR3 is 12 amino acids long. The germline V gene has CDR1 MNHNY and CDR2 SVGAGI (reference sequence). CDR3 coding DNA: TGTGCCAGCAGGGAATTTAATGAAAAACTGTTTTTT. Residues: CASREFNEKLFF.

This clone was observed a handful of times. The rearrangement uses TRBV30 and TRBJ2-7; a possible D gene is TRBD2 (6 bases). V was shortened by 5 bases and J by 0 bases, with 8 bases between the two germline ends. The CDR3 runs to 12 residues. The germline CDR1 and CDR2 sequences are GTSNPN and SVGIG (reference sequence). CDR3: CAWAGSSYEQYF. DNA for the CDR3: TGTGCCTGGGCGGGGAGCTCCTACGAGCAGTACTTC.

The chain recombines TRBV4-2 with TRBJ2-1, with 7 bases fitting TRBD1. The germline V gene encodes CDR1 LGHNA and CDR2 YNFKEQ. V dropped 4 bases and J dropped 2; count of bases not matched to a gene: 8. This CDR3 contains 16 residues. CDR3 in DNA: TGTGCCAGCAGCCGAGAGGGACAGCTTACCTACAATGAGCAGTTCTTC. Translating it yields CASSREGQLTYNEQFF.

The rearrangement uses TRBV12-5 and TRBJ1-1, with TRBD1 as a possible D gene (5 bases). Trimming removed 7 bases from V and 1 base from J, with 16 bases in between. CDR3 length: 15 residues. Germline values: CDR1 LGHNT, CDR2 FRNRAP. In DNA form, the CDR3 reads TGTGCTAGTGCCCCGACCGGACATTCGAACACTGAAGCTTTCTTT. Residues: CASAPTGHSNTEAFF.

This sequence joins TRBV7-8 and TRBJ1-2; no reliable D call. Between the trimmed V and J ends, which lost 5 bases and 4 bases, there was a span of 14 bases. This CDR3 has 14 residues. The germline V gene has CDR1 SGHVS and CDR2 FQNEAQ. This CDR3 is CASSVTVASYGYTF. CDR3 sequence (DNA): TGTGCCAGCAGCGTAACAGTTGCTAGCTATGGCTACACCTTC.

Of note for this clone: An end of the junction does not agree with germline; a read error may underlie this. The chain joins TRBV11-2 to TRBJ2-1; D may be TRBD2 (7 bases). Germline V gene data show CDR1 as SGHAT and CDR2 as FQNNGV. This CDR3 region has 14 residues. The CDR3 protein is CVSSPGGGNNEQFF. CDR3 DNA: TGTGTCAGCAGCCCTGGCGGGGGCAACAATGAGCAGTTCTTC.

CDR3 region: CASSWGTVNTGELFF. In nucleotides, the CDR3 is TGCGCCAGCAGCTGGGGGACAGTGAACACCGGGGAGCTGTTTTTT. The J gene is TRBJ2-2, the V gene TRBV5-1; 7 positions agree with TRBD1. CDR3 length: 15 amino acids. V shed 3 bases and J 1 base; nucleotides not matched to a gene: 3. The germline gives CDR1 SGHRS, CDR2 YFSETQ.

This sequence joins TRBV9 and TRBJ1-2, with 10 bases aligning to TRBD1. CDR1 SGDLS and CDR2 YYNGEE come from the germline V gene. The CDR3 is 18 amino acids. The ends lost 0 bases at V and 4 bases at J; junction bases unmatched: 12. The CDR3 nucleotides read TGTGCCAGCAGCGTAGACCCCCGGGGGGGACAGGGGCGCTATGGCTACACCTTC. Protein: CASSVDPRGGQGRYGYTF.

The chain uses TRBV5-1 and TRBJ1-1; D is ambiguous. CDR3 length: 15 amino acids. The V gene's germline CDR1 is SGHRS and CDR2 YFSETQ. Trimming removed 0 bases at V and 1 base at J, with 10 bases between. The CDR3 here is CASSLGDSPNTEAFF. The CDR3 DNA reads as TGCGCCAGCAGCTTGGGGGATAGTCCGAACACTGAAGCTTTCTTT.

A single count supports this clone. The chain joins TRBV11-2 to TRBJ1-1; unclear D gene. V shed 5 bases and J shed 11 bases, with 15 bases lying between them. Looked up from germline, CDR1 is SGHAT and CDR2 is FQNNGV. The CDR3 has 12 amino acids. In DNA form, the CDR3 reads TGTGCCAGCAGCCTAGTGGGTCGGAAGGCTTTCTTT. This gives the protein CASSLVGRKAFF. Combining the CDR3 with reference TRBV11-2 and TRBJ1-1 gives the whole variable domain EAGVAQSPRYKIIEKRQSVAFWCNPISGHATLYWYQQILGQGPKLLIQFQNNGVVDDSQLPKDRFSAERLKGVDSTLKIQPAKLEDSAVYLCASSLVGRKAFFGQGTRLTVV.

The chain is built from TRBV18 and TRBJ1-1; weak D call: TRBD1 (5 bases). V lost 3 bases, J lost 5 bases, and 10 bases lay in between. The germline V gene encodes CDR1 KGHSH and CDR2 LQKENI. The CDR3 length is 13 residues. CDR3 sequence: CASSPPGPTEAFF. CDR3 nucleotide sequence: TGTGCCAGCTCACCTCCAGGGCCGACTGAAGCTTTCTTT. The full variable domain, with the rest looked up from reference TRBV18 and TRBJ1-1, is NAGVMQNPRHLVRRRGQEARLRCSPMKGHSHVYWYRQLPEEGLKFMVYLQKENIIDESGMPKERFSAEFPKEGPSILRIQQVVRGDSAAYFCASSPPGPTEAFFGQGTRLTVV.